This record covers a single TCR beta chain. Its antigen is unknown. No clone much larger than this one lies a single base away; base qualities are absent. There are 16 amino acids in the CDR3, from cysteine to phenylalanine inclusive. The only DNA kept is the CDR3, 48 bases in frame from the first base. This record comes from a study of blood T cell repertoires in COVID-19 (TCRdb year 2020). The study in broad terms: Collaborator samples came from the United States, Italy and Spain and covered acute and convalescent phases of COVID-19. Samples came from the ongoing ImmuneRACE study (first 160 participants) plus 1,254 subjects from 6 global collaborators. Subjects who had been exposed to COVID-19, were actively infected with it, or had recovered from it provided the deeply sampled blood TCRbeta repertoires that made up the dataset. The material from the prospective study consisted of cDNA or gDNA derived from T cells, B-cell-depleted T cells, or PBMCs. The sample metadata nearly always contained a de-identified subject ID, COVID-19 status, age in years and sex. Where available, HLA class I and class II types were obtained from metadata supplied by the sample provider rather than from assay-based typing. The repertoires were released in a freely available public database meant as a resource for research on the immune response to SARS-CoV-2.

The study at large found these results: The amount of clinical and demographic metadata varied by source and participant and was provided uncurated.

Whole blood was collected in K2EDTA tubes by collaborating institutions according to the institutions' own protocols. For TCRbeta analysis, collaborators shipped samples as frozen whole blood, isolated PBMCs, or DNA extracted from either of those sample types. TCRbeta CDR3 regions were amplified from genomic DNA by means of the immunoSEQ Assay, a bias-controlled multiplex PCR. In the source study's methods: Within the assay, amplification of reference gene primers was used to estimate how many nucleated cells each sample contained. Sequence reads were collapsed and filtered to measure the absolute abundance of every unique TCRbeta CDR3 rearrangement. For each sample, productive Simpson clonality was calculated by taking the square root of Simpson's diversity index across productive rearrangements. Not all clones reach the TCRdb copy of this immuneACCESS table, which keeps in-frame sequences only. Checked studies attribute under half of the gap to unresolved V genes and leave the rest unexplained. The D gene and trimming were derived from the DNA, and the V and J assignments and clone size from that table. The sample table holds fewer than 150,000 clones, of which approximately 80% were seen once. Approximately 6.5% of the sample is taken by the ten largest.

This clonotype was sampled from a human donor in a cohort sampled during active COVID-19. The rearrangement joined TRBV21-1 to TRBJ2-2; the tabulated D call, TRBD1, remains unverified against the DNA. TRBV21-1 is a recognized pseudogene. Sequenced material: peripheral blood. The DNA reads as follows: TGTGCCAGCAGCACCTTGGACAGGGGGCGCGGCGGGGAGCTGTTTTTT. It encodes CASSTLDRGRGGELFF.